This TCR beta chain derives from a study of cytomegalovirus exposure and HLA in healthy donors. Study at large: The 120 validation repertoires, a later analysis reported, used the same platform as the 600 to 700 repertoires from the first cohort. Study-level points and caveats: Listed as cytomegalovirus-associated were roughly 180 TCR beta chains. In vitro checks showed that a few CMV-associated chains really do target CMV antigens. Subsequent analysis found a tendency for first-cohort TCR clusters to co-occur within the 120 or so validation repertoires.

The germline gives CDR1 SGHTA, CDR2 FQGNSA. J gave up 4 bases and V 2 bases, and 10 bases lay outside the gene matches. This CDR3 spans 17 amino acids. Profiled with immunoSEQ multiplex PCR; TCRdb holds only in-frame clones, not every one. This table has about 110,000 clones, around 90% appearing once. Notes on this clone: Its antigen is still unknown.

The rearrangement joins TRBV7-2 to TRBJ2-1, with 8 bases identical to TRBD2. This clonotype was obtained from a woman between 18 and 30 years old in good health and CMV-seropositive. Sequenced: PBMCs. CDR3 region: CASSLSRGGLLYNEQFF. The CDR3 DNA reads TGTGCCAGCAGCTTATCCCGGGGGGGCCTCTTGTACAATGAGCAGTTCTTC.